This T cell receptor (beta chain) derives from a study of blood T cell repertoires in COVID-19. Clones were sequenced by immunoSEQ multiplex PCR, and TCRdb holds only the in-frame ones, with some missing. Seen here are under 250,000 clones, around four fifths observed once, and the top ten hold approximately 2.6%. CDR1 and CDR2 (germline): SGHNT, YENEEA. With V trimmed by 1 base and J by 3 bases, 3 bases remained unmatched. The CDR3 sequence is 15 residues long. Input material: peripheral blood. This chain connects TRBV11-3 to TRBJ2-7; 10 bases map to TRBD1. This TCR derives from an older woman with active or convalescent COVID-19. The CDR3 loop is CASSLGTGGFYEQYF. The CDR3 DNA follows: TGTGCCAGCAGCTTAGGGACAGGGGGTTTCTACGAGCAGTACTTC.